A single sample is the source of the 23 T cell receptor beta chains below, sequenced in a study of radiation and T cells in renal cell carcinoma. The protocol was immunoSEQ multiplex PCR, while the TCRdb copy is restricted to in-frame clones and leaves out a portion. Of approximately 16,000 clones listed, 45% to 65% were seen once; the top ten hold approximately 10%. Treatment in this sample: treatment-naive control, cytoreductive nephrectomy. This material consisted of tumor tissue, taken from a patient whose treatment was nephrectomy without radiotherapy. These TCRs come from a man aged 35-49 years with renal cell carcinoma.

The rearrangement uses TRBV6-1 and TRBJ1-1; D unclear. The CDR3 is made up of 14 amino acids. Germline CDR1 reads MNHNS; CDR2 reads SASEGT. V lost 3 bases, J lost 6 bases, and 14 bases lay in between. The CDR3 protein is CASSDFEARAEAFF. Written as DNA, the CDR3 is TGTGCCAGCAGTGACTTTGAGGCCCGCGCTGAAGCTTTCTTT.

In its sample, this clone was seen once. Other nucleotide sequences from this sample produce the same CDR3. This chain uses TRBV5-6 with TRBJ2-1; D uncertain. In germline, CDR1 is SGHDT, CDR2 YYEEEE. Deletions cut 2 bases from V and 4 bases from J, with 7 bases between. The CDR3 is 13 residues long. The chain's CDR3 is CASSFGGYNEQFF. CDR3 DNA: TGTGCCAGCAGCTTTGGCGGTTACAATGAGCAGTTCTTC.

Here the CDR3 reads CASSLALREPQHF. The CDR3 DNA is TGTGCCAGCAGCTTGGCCCTGAGGGAGCCCCAGCATTTT. The chain joins TRBV5-6 to TRBJ1-5; no definite D call. The V and J ends lost 0 bases and 8 bases respectively, with 9 bases between them. Germline V gives CDR1 SGHDT, CDR2 YYEEEE. The CDR3 extends over 13 amino acids.

The chain links TRBV27 to TRBJ1-6; the match to TRBD1 covers 7 bases. The germline gives CDR1 MNHEY, CDR2 SMNVEV (reference sequence). J lost 12 bases, V lost 7 bases, and 12 bases had no gene match. The CDR3 has 14 residues. The chain's CDR3 is CASTQVGQYRPLHF. The CDR3 DNA follows: TGTGCCAGCACCCAGGTGGGACAGTATCGACCCCTCCACTTT.

This clone was found a few times. The chain links TRBV7-9 to TRBJ2-5, with TRBD1 identical over 10 bases. The CDR3 runs to 17 residues. V was pared by 2 bases and J by 4 bases, with 10 bases of the junction left unmatched. Germline V lookup: CDR1 SEHNR, CDR2 FQNEAQ (reference sequence). CDR3 region: CASSLMTGGGGGETQYF. The CDR3 nucleotides are TGTGCCAGCAGCTTAATGACAGGGGGCGGCGGTGGAGAGACCCAGTACTTC.

The table lists this clone with a few counts. V gene TRBV6-6 combines with J gene TRBJ2-7, with 11 bases lining up with TRBD1. CDR1 is MNHNY, CDR2 SVGAGI, per germline (reference sequence). The length of the CDR3 is 13 residues. J was trimmed by 7 bases and V by 7 bases; bases with no gene match: 6. CDR3: CASTFGQGAEQYF. CDR3 sequence (DNA): TGTGCCAGCACCTTTGGACAGGGGGCAGAGCAGTACTTC.

This clone turned up a few times. V and J are TRBV7-6 and TRBJ2-7; the D is unclear. V shed 5 bases and J shed 3 bases, with 17 bases lying between them. CDR1 SGHVS and CDR2 FNYEAQ come from the germline V gene. The CDR3 totals 15 residues. CDR3 in DNA: TGTGCCAGCAGCCGACGCCCCATCGCTGACTACGAGCAGTACTTC. Translating gives CASSRRPIADYEQYF.

This clone showed up just a few times. V gene TRBV9 combines with J gene TRBJ2-4; 7 bases agree with TRBD2. The V and J ends lost 0 bases and 8 bases, in that order; junction bases with no gene match: 11. The CDR3 is 16 residues long. CDR1 and CDR2 from the germline V gene are SGDLS and YYNGEE. CDR3 region: CASSVGSLGGRDIQYF. The DNA for the CDR3 is TGTGCCAGCAGCGTAGGGTCCCTTGGGGGGAGGGACATTCAGTACTTC.

This clone was counted only a few times. The chain is built from TRBV5-4 and TRBJ1-2, with 7 bases identical to TRBD1. The germline V gene has CDR1 SGHNT and CDR2 YYREEE (reference sequence). This CDR3 is built from 15 residues. Losses at the gene ends were 1 base for V and 2 bases for J; bases not matched to a gene: 5. The CDR3 bases are TGTGCCAGCAGCTTGCCCCAGACAGGGAACTATGGCTACACCTTC. Amino acids: CASSLPQTGNYGYTF.

There are a few counts of this clone. This chain links TRBV25-1 with TRBJ2-1; D is possibly TRBD1 (6 bases). The CDR3 has 15 residues. V lost 1 base to trimming and J lost 6 bases, with 13 bases between them. In germline, CDR1 is MGHDK, CDR2 SYGVNS. The CDR3 DNA follows: TGTGCCAGCAGTGAATCTGGGGGCTTGGCCAATGAGCAGTTCTTC. It encodes CASSESGGLANEQFF. The variable domain in full, completed from reference TRBV25-1 and TRBJ2-1, reads EADIYQTPRYLVIGTGKKITLECSQTMGHDKMYWYQQDPGMELHLIHYSYGVNSTEKGDLSSESTVSRIRTEHFPLTLESARPSHTSQYLCASSESGGLANEQFFGPGTRLTVL.

This chain joins TRBV30 and TRBJ1-5, with D possibly TRBD1 on 5 matching bases. V was shortened by 3 bases and J by 5 bases, with 11 bases between the two germline ends. Germline CDR1 and CDR2: GTSNPN and SVGIG (reference sequence). CDR3 length: 13 residues. The CDR3 DNA is TGTGCCTGGAGCCAGGGCCTCGATCAGCCCCAGCATTTT. It is translated as CAWSQGLDQPQHF.

The chain recombines TRBV6-5 with TRBJ1-2; tentative D call: TRBD1 (5 bases). The length of the CDR3 is 14 residues. Trimming took off 3 bases at V and 4 bases at J, with 12 bases between the two ends. Germline values: CDR1 MNHEY, CDR2 SVGAGI. In nucleotides, the CDR3 is TGTGCCAGCAGTTATTCACAGGCCCCCTATGGCTACACCTTC. Translated, it gives CASSYSQAPYGYTF.

This clone was picked up a small number of times. V and J are TRBV6-1 and TRBJ2-7, with 10 bases that match TRBD1. V gave up 7 bases and J gave up 6 bases; unmatched junction bases: 3. The CDR3 sequence is 12 residues long. CDR1 is MNHNS and CDR2 is SASEGT in the germline V gene. The CDR3 coding sequence is TGTGCCAGCATGGACAGGGGGAGCGAGCAGTACTTC. This translates into CASMDRGSEQYF.

The chain couples TRBV25-1 to TRBJ2-1; 8 bases line up with TRBD1. Germline CDR1 reads MGHDK; CDR2 reads SYGVNS. This CDR3 region has 16 residues. J was trimmed by 9 bases and V by 6 bases; bases with no gene match: 16. Here the CDR3 reads CASSRAGTGLMGEQFF. Written as DNA, the CDR3 is TGTGCCAGCAGCAGAGCCGGGACAGGCTTGATGGGTGAGCAGTTCTTC.

The V and J genes are TRBV2 and TRBJ1-1; tentative D call: TRBD1 (5 bases). Germline V gene lookup returns CDR1 SNHLY and CDR2 FYNNEI. CDR3 length: 14 amino acids. Trimming left V 2 bases short and J 9 bases short, with 16 bases between. The CDR3 loop is CASSETLGTSKAFF. CDR3 DNA sequence: TGTGCCAGCAGTGAAACCCTGGGGACCTCGAAAGCTTTCTTT.

The chain is built from TRBV11-3 and TRBJ2-1; the D gene is possibly TRBD2 (7 bases). CDR1 SGHNT and CDR2 YENEEA come from the germline V gene. The CDR3 extends over 13 amino acids. Trimming pared 3 bases from V and 9 bases from J, leaving 12 bases between. CDR3 region: CASSLGGAGEQFF. The CDR3 bases are TGTGCCAGCAGCTTGGGGGGGGCAGGTGAGCAGTTCTTC.

This clone was found a few times. DNA for the CDR3: TGTGCCAGCAGCCGCGAGTATGGGACTGAAGCTTTCTTT. It is translated as CASSREYGTEAFF. The chain couples TRBV7-9 to TRBJ1-1; D uncertain. The CDR3 is made up of 13 amino acids. V lost 5 bases and J 5 bases, leaving 12 bases between the germline ends. Per germline, CDR1 SEHNR and CDR2 FQNEAQ (reference sequence). Based on the CDR3 plus reference TRBV7-9 and TRBJ1-1, the full variable domain is DTGVSQNPRHKITKRGQNVTFRCDPISEHNRLYWYRQTLGQGPEFLTYFQNEAQLEKSRLLSDRFSAERPKGSFSTLEIQRTEQGDSAMYLCASSREYGTEAFFGQGTRLTVV.

The J gene is TRBJ2-6, the V gene TRBV5-1; the D gene is possibly TRBD1 (6 bases). V was trimmed by 4 bases and J by 0 bases, leaving 14 bases between them. Germline V gene data show CDR1 as SGHRS and CDR2 as YFSETQ. The CDR3 extends over 17 amino acids. CDR3 sequence reads: CASSVKQGTSGANVLTF. The CDR3 nucleotides read TGCGCCAGCAGCGTAAAACAGGGTACCTCTGGGGCCAACGTCCTGACTTTC.

This rearrangement joins TRBV28 to TRBJ1-2; D gene unclear. CDR1 is MDHEN, CDR2 SYDVKM, per germline. V lost 7 bases to trimming and J lost 5 bases, with 8 bases between them. This CDR3 spans 11 amino acids. Here the CDR3 DNA reads TGTGCCAGCAAAATGGAGTATGGCTACACCTTC. As protein: CASKMEYGYTF.

This chain links TRBV4-1 with TRBJ1-2, with 10 positions matching TRBD1. The trim removed 7 bases at V and 7 bases at J, leaving 12 bases unmatched. This CDR3 spans 15 amino acids. Per germline, CDR1 MGHRA and CDR2 YSYEKL. CDR3 residues: CASNGRQGASSGYTF. DNA for the CDR3: TGCGCCAGCAACGGTCGACAGGGGGCGTCCAGTGGCTACACCTTC.

CDR3 in DNA: TGTGCCAGCAGCTGGGGCCAACAGGCGAGCTATGGCTACACCTTC. Its translation is CASSWGQQASYGYTF. V usage is TRBV7-2 and J usage is TRBJ1-2; possible D gene TRBD1, 5 bases. This CDR3 contains 15 residues. Germline V gives CDR1 SGHTA, CDR2 FQGNSA. Trimming took 4 bases from V and 4 from J, leaving 16 bases between them.

V is TRBV30 and J is TRBJ2-5; possibly TRBD2 for D (6 bases). Trimming left V 1 base short and J 4 bases short, with 10 bases between. CDR1 GTSNPN and CDR2 SVGIG come from the germline V gene (reference sequence). The CDR3 sequence is 13 residues long. This CDR3 is CAWSGGLRETQYF. DNA of the CDR3: TGTGCCTGGAGTGGGGGACTTAGAGAGACCCAGTACTTC.

This sequence joins TRBV4-3 and TRBJ2-2; D is unclear. Trimming shortened V by 4 bases and J by 1 base, and 7 bases separated the two germline ends. The CDR3 consists of 14 residues. Germline loops: CDR1 LGHNA, CDR2 YSLEER. As DNA, the CDR3 is TGCGCCAGCAGCCGACGACAGAACACCGGGGAGCTGTTTTTT. As protein: CASSRRQNTGELFF.